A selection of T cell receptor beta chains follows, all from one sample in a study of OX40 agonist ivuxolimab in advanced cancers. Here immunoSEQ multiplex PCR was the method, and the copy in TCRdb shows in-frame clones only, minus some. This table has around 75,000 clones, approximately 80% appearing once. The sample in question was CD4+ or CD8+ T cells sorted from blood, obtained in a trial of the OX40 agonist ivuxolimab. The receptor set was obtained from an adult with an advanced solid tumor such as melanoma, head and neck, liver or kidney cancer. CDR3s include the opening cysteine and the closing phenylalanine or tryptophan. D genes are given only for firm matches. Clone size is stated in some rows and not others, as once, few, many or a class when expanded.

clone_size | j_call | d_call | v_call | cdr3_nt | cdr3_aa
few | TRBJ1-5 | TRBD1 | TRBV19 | TGTGCCAGTCTAGACAGGGGTGGAAATCAGCCCCAGCATTTT | CASLDRGGNQPQHF
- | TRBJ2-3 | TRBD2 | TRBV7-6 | TGTGCCAGCAGCTTAGAGTCGGGGGGGATCTCGGCGCAGTATTTT | CASSLESGGISAQYF
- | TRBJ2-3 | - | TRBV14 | TGTGCCAGCAGCCAAGATTGGTGGGGAAACAATCAGCCCCAGTATTTT | CASSQDWWGNNQPQYF
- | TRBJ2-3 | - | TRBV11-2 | TGTGCCACCCCCGGAAAGCGGGCAGATACGCAGTATTTT | CATPGKRADTQYF
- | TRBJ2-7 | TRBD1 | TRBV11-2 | TGTGCCAGCAGCCCCGGGACAGGGGTAACCTACGAGCAGTACTTC | CASSPGTGVTYEQYF
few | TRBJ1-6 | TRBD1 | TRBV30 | TGTGCCTGGAGTGGGACAGGGTATAATTCACCCCTCCACTTT | CAWSGTGYNSPLHF
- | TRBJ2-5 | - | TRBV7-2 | TGTGCCAGCAGCTCCAGCGGTCCCGGGACCCAGTACTTC | CASSSSGPGTQYF
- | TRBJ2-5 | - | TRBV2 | TGTGCCAGCAGTGAGGTGGGGGGCCAAGAGACCCAGTACTTC | CASSEVGGQETQYF
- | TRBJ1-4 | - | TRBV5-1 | TGCGCCAGCAGCTTTGGGGAAAAACTGTTTTTT | CASSFGEKLFF
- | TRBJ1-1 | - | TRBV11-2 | TGTGCCAGCAGCTTACCCGGCAGTGCTGAAGCTTTCTTT | CASSLPGSAEAFF
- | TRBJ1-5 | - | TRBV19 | TGTGCCAGTAACGGGAACTTGAATCAGCCCCAGCATTTT | CASNGNLNQPQHF
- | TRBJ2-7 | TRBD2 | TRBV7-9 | TGTGCCAGCAGCCATCCTAGCGGGGGGGCCACCTACGAGCAGTACTTC | CASSHPSGGATYEQYF
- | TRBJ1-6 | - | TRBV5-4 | TGTGCCAGCAGCTCTCAGACAAATAGAAATTCACCCCTCCACTTT | CASSSQTNRNSPLHF
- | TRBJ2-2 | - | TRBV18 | TGTGCCAGCTCACCGCGGGTGAACACCGGGGAGCTGTTTTTT | CASSPRVNTGELFF
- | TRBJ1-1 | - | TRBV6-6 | TGTGCCAGCAGCCGGGGCCTGAACACTGAAGCTTTCTTT | CASSRGLNTEAFF
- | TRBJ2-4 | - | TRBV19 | TGTGCCAGTAGTATCCCACCGGACGGGGGGCTCAAAAACATTCAGTACTTC | CASSIPPDGGLKNIQYF
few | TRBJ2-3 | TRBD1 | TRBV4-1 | TGCGCCAGCAGCCAAGATCCGGGGACAGGGGGCGCAACAGATACGCAGTATTTT | CASSQDPGTGGATDTQYF
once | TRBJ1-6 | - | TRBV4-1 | TGCGCCAGCAGCCGAATACAACGAGGGCTGGGTTCACCCCTCCACTTT | CASSRIQRGLGSPLHF
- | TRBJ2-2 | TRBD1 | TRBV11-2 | TGTGCCAGCACCCGGGACAGGGTCACCGGGGAGCTGTTTTTT | CASTRDRVTGELFF
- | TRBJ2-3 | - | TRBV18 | TGTGCCAGCTCACCTGAGTCGGTCCCCACAGATACGCAGTATTTT | CASSPESVPTDTQYF
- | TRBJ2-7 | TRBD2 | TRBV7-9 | TGTGCCAGTGGACTAGCGGGGACCTACGAGCAGTACTTC | CASGLAGTYEQYF
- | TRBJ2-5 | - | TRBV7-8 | TGTGCCAGCAGCGTGGGGGGGCCAGGTGGGACCCAGTACTTC | CASSVGGPGGTQYF
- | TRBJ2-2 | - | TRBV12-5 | TGTGCTAGTGGTTTGGTAGCTAGCACCGGGGAGCTGTTTTTT | CASGLVASTGELFF
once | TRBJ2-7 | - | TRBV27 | TGTGCCAGCAGTTCTCCGCCGGGTTCCTACGAGCAGTACTTC | CASSSPPGSYEQYF
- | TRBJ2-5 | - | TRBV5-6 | TGTGCCAGCAGCTTGCAGCTCGGGACCCAGTACTTC | CASSLQLGTQYF
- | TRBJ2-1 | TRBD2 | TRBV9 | TGTGCCAGCAGCGCCTACGGGGGGGCCATAATTAATGAGCAGTTCTTC | CASSAYGGAIINEQFF
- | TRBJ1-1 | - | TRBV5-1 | TGCGCCAGCAGCTTAACAGGGTACACTGAAGCTTTCTTT | CASSLTGYTEAFF
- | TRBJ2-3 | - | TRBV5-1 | TGCGCCAGCAGCGCGGAGGGGCACACGGCAGATACGCAGTATTTT | CASSAEGHTADTQYF
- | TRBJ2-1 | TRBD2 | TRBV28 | TGTGCCAGCAGCTTACTAGCGGGGGGGCTCAATGAGCAGTTCTTC | CASSLLAGGLNEQFF
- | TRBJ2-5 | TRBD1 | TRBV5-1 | TGCGCCAGCAGCTTGGGGGACAGGGGTCGAGAGACCCAGTACTTC | CASSLGDRGRETQYF
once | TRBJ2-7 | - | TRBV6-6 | TGTGCCAGCAGAAAGACAGCAACCTACGAGCAGTACTTC | CASRKTATYEQYF
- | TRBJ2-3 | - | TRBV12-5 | TGTGCTAGTGGGAAGGGAGATACGCAGTATTTT | CASGKGDTQYF
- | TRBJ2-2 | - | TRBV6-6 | TGTGCCAGCAGAGGGGGGGTGGGGAACACCGGGGAGCTGTTTTTT | CASRGGVGNTGELFF
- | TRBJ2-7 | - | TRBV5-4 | TGTGCCAGCGCTCCGGCCCCGGGGGCTTCCTACGAGCAGTACTTC | CASAPAPGASYEQYF
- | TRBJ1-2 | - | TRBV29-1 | TGCAGCGTTCGGGACTCCCCCAAGGGCTACACCTTC | CSVRDSPKGYTF
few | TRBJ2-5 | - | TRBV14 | TGTGCCAGCAGCCTTAACAGGGCGCAAGAGACCCAGTACTTC | CASSLNRAQETQYF
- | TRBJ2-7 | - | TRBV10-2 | TGCGCCAGCAGTTCAGGCCGAAACTACGAGCAGTACTTC | CASSSGRNYEQYF
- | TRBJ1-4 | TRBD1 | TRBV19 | TGTGCCAGTAACACAGGGGCATGGAATGAAAAACTGTTTTTT | CASNTGAWNEKLFF
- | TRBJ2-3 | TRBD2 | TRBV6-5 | TGTGCCAGCAGCTTTAAGCGGGGTGGCACAGATACGCAGTATTTT | CASSFKRGGTDTQYF
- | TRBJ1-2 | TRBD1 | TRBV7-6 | TGTGCCAGCAGCCCGGGACAGGGGGCTGGCTACACCTTC | CASSPGQGAGYTF
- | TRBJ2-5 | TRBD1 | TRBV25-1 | TGTGCCAGCACGACCCCCGGGACAGGGGTCCAAGAGACCCAGTACTTC | CASTTPGTGVQETQYF
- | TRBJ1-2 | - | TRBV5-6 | TGTGCCAGCACCTACCAGGGTAGCCCCTCTAACTATGGCTACACCTTC | CASTYQGSPSNYGYTF
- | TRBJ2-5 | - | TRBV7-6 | TGTGCCAGCAGCACGCTACAGGGCTTCCAAGAGACCCAGTACTTC | CASSTLQGFQETQYF
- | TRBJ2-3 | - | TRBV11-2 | TGTGCCAGCAGCTCACAGGGCGCAGATACGCAGTATTTT | CASSSQGADTQYF
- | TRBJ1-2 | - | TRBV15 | TGTGCCACCAGCAGAGATACGGGGGCCTATGGCTACACCTTC | CATSRDTGAYGYTF